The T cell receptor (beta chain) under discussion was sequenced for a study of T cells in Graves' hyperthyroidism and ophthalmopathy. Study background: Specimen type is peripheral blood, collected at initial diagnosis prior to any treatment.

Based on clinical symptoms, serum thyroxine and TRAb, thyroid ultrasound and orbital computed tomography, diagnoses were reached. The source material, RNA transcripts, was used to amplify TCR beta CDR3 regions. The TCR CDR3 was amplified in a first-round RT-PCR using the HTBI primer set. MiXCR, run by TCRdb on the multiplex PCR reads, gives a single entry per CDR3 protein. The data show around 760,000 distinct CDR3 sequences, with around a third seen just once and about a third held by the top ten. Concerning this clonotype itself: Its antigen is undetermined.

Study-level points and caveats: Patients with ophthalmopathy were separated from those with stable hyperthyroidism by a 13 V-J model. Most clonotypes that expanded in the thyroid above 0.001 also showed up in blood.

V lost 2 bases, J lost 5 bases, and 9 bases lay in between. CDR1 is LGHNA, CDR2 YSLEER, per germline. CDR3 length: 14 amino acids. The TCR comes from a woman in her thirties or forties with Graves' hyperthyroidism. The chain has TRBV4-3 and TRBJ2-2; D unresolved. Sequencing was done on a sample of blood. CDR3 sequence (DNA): TGCGCCAGCAGCCAATTTAGGGTTACCGGGGAGCTGTTTTTT. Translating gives CASSQFRVTGELFF.